This TCR beta chain was recorded in a study of cytomegalovirus exposure and HLA in healthy donors. The PCR was carried out with 60 Vbeta primers and 13 Jbeta primers. Only in-frame clones appear in the TCRdb table, and some are missing; sequencing was by immunoSEQ multiplex PCR. The repertoire holds some 120,000 clones, more than 80% seen once, with about 6.7% in the top ten. This CDR3 contains 15 residues. Germline values: CDR1 MNHNS, CDR2 SASEGT. Trimming cost V 5 bases and J 7 bases; bases outside gene matches: 6. The genes are TRBV6-1 and TRBJ1-4; 11 bases are shared with TRBD1. Source material: PBMCs. The sequence was obtained from a woman aged 30 to 39 in good health and CMV-seropositive. The CDR3 here is CASSPRDRGGEKLFF. In nucleotides, the CDR3 is TGTGCCAGCAGTCCCCGGGACAGGGGGGGTGAAAAACTGTTTTTT.